Below are 27 T cell receptor beta chains sequenced from a single sample in a study of OX40 agonist ivuxolimab in advanced cancers. Some clones are missing from TCRdb's copy, which holds only in-frame ones; the method was immunoSEQ multiplex PCR. The repertoire holds 80,000 or so clones, with about nine tenths as singletons. This specimen consisted of CD4+ or CD8+ T cells sorted from blood, obtained in a trial of the OX40 agonist ivuxolimab. The origin of the receptors is an adult with an advanced solid tumor such as melanoma, head and neck, liver or kidney cancer.

This clone showed up just a few times. The chain employs TRBV6-1 and TRBJ1-2; D not certain. This CDR3 has 13 residues. V was trimmed by 6 bases and J by 3 bases, leaving 11 bases between them. Germline V gene data show CDR1 as MNHNS and CDR2 as SASEGT. CDR3 in DNA: TGTGCCAGCAGCCAGACGGGAGACTATGGCTACACCTTC. It translates to CASSQTGDYGYTF.

The V gene is TRBV7-9, the J gene TRBJ2-1; 12 bases are shared with TRBD2. In germline, CDR1 is SEHNR, CDR2 FQNEAQ (reference sequence). With 7 bases clipped from V and 9 bases from J, the junction kept 19 bases outside the gene matches. The length of the CDR3 is 18 residues. The CDR3 DNA follows: TGTGCCAGCAACCGACCCGGGCGGGCTAGCGGGAGGGCCGTTGAGCAGTTCTTC. Amino acid sequence: CASNRPGRASGRAVEQFF.

The V and J genes are TRBV2 and TRBJ1-2, with D possibly being TRBD1 (6 bases). CDR1 and CDR2 from the germline V gene are SNHLY and FYNNEI. The CDR3 is 14 residues long. Trimming removed 6 bases from V and 2 bases from J, with 13 bases in between. The CDR3 sequence is CASRRTVLNYGYTF. The DNA of the CDR3 is TGTGCCAGCAGACGGACAGTTCTAAACTATGGCTACACCTTC.

This clone was picked up one time. The CDR3 region has the DNA TGTGCCAGCATCGAAGGGCCCTCCTACGAGCAGTACTTC. Protein: CASIEGPSYEQYF. The V gene is TRBV2, the J gene TRBJ2-7; D not resolved. This CDR3 contains 13 residues. V was trimmed by 7 bases and J by 0 bases, leaving 10 bases between them. Germline V gene sequence: CDR1 SNHLY, CDR2 FYNNEI.

The CDR3 region has the DNA TGTGCCTCATCTCCGGGACTTTCTCCAGACATTCAGTACTTC. Its translation is CASSPGLSPDIQYF. The rearrangement links TRBV7-3 to TRBJ2-4; weak D call: TRBD2 (6 bases). V was pared by 11 bases and J by 8 bases, with 22 bases between. The CDR3 contains 14 residues. Per germline, CDR1 SGHTA and CDR2 FQGTGA.

The chain joins TRBV7-2 to TRBJ1-3, with D possibly TRBD1 on 6 matching bases. The CDR3 covers 17 residues. Trimming cost V 5 bases and J 0 bases, with 17 bases left between them. CDR1 SGHTA and CDR2 FQGNSA come from the germline V gene. The CDR3 region is CASSLTGLRTSGNTIYF. The CDR3 DNA is TGTGCCAGCAGCCTGACAGGCCTACGGACCTCTGGAAACACCATATATTTT. Full variable domain (rest looked up from reference TRBV7-2 and TRBJ1-3): GAGVSQSPSNKVTEKGKDVELRCDPISGHTALYWYRQSLGQGLEFLIYFQGNSAPDKSGLPSDRFSAERTGGSVSTLTIQRTQQEDSAVYLCASSLTGLRTSGNTIYFGEGSWLTVV.

Comments on this clone: The same CDR3 can be traced to other DNA sequences in this sample. V and J are TRBV25-1 and TRBJ1-6; tentatively, D is TRBD1 (5 bases). The germline CDR1 and CDR2 sequences are MGHDK and SYGVNS. This CDR3 has 14 amino acids. Trimming removed 7 bases from V and 2 bases from J, with 9 bases in between. The CDR3 bases are TGTGCCAGCACTAGGGGAGCCTATAATTCACCCCTCCACTTT. Its protein is CASTRGAYNSPLHF.

The chain uses TRBV11-3 and TRBJ2-1, with 7 bases lining up with TRBD2. Germline CDR1 is SGHNT and CDR2 is YENEEA. This CDR3 contains 14 residues. The V gene end was trimmed by 2 bases and the J gene end by 8 bases; junction bases not matched to a gene: 6. The CDR3 loop is CASSLRAGVHEQFF. CDR3 nucleotides: TGTGCCAGCAGCTTACGGGCGGGGGTGCATGAGCAGTTCTTC.

V is TRBV19 and J is TRBJ2-3; D gene uncertain. The germline V gene has CDR1 LNHDA and CDR2 SQIVND (reference sequence). Trimming took 3 bases from V and 2 from J, leaving 9 bases between them. This CDR3 is built from 14 residues. CDR3 protein: CASSIPGNTDTQYF. CDR3 in DNA: TGTGCCAGTAGTATCCCGGGCAACACAGATACGCAGTATTTT.

The J gene is TRBJ1-5, the V gene TRBV28; possibly TRBD1 for D (5 bases). This CDR3 is built from 15 residues. Germline V gene sequence: CDR1 MDHEN, CDR2 SYDVKM. The V and J ends lost 6 bases and 3 bases respectively, with 15 bases between them. This chain's CDR3 is CASRKYRDFNQPQHF. In DNA, the CDR3 is TGTGCCAGCAGGAAATACCGGGACTTCAATCAGCCCCAGCATTTT.

This clone came up once. The chain uses TRBV27 and TRBJ1-1; a possible D gene is TRBD1 (5 bases). V was cut by 5 bases and J by 3 bases, with 19 bases left in between. The germline V gene has CDR1 MNHEY and CDR2 SMNVEV (reference sequence). This CDR3 has 16 residues. CDR3 sequence reads: CASSEGFGGRDTEAFF. DNA of the CDR3: TGTGCCAGCAGTGAGGGGTTTGGCGGGCGGGACACTGAAGCTTTCTTT.

The J gene is TRBJ2-1, the V gene TRBV6-5; D gene uncertain. With 4 bases removed from V and 9 bases from J, the gap between germline ends came to 7 bases. From germline, CDR1 is MNHEY and CDR2 SVGAGI. The CDR3 is 11 residues long. CDR3 DNA: TGTGCCAGCAGTTTTCTAAGTGAGCAGTTCTTC. This encodes CASSFLSEQFF.

The genes are TRBV6-1 and TRBJ1-1; D remains unclear. The ends were cut back, 7 bases at V and 12 bases at J, with 21 bases in the middle. Germline values: CDR1 MNHNS, CDR2 SASEGT. The CDR3 runs 13 residues. This CDR3 is CASIRNVNTEPFF. Written as DNA, the CDR3 is TGTGCCAGCATCCGAAACGTGAACACTGAGCCTTTCTTT.

The V gene is TRBV19, the J gene TRBJ1-1; D is possibly TRBD1 (5 bases). Deletions cut 8 bases from V and 3 bases from J, with 16 bases between. The CDR3 loop spans 14 amino acids. Germline V lookup: CDR1 LNHDA, CDR2 SQIVND (reference sequence). As DNA, the CDR3 is TGTGCCAGTTACTCGGGGGTATGGGACACTGAAGCTTTCTTT. It translates to CASYSGVWDTEAFF.

The chain's CDR3 is CASSATGSYGYTF. CDR3 bases: TGTGCCAGCAGCGCGACAGGCTCCTATGGCTACACCTTC. The chain recombines TRBV5-4 with TRBJ1-2; TRBD1 might be the D (6 bases). V was pared by 4 bases and J by 4 bases, with 11 bases between. CDR1 and CDR2 (germline): SGHNT, YYREEE (reference sequence). This CDR3 contains 13 residues.

The rearrangement uses TRBV4-1 and TRBJ2-3; 11 bases map to TRBD2. The germline gives CDR1 MGHRA, CDR2 YSYEKL. J lost 4 bases, V lost 3 bases, and 9 bases had no gene match. CDR3 length: 17 residues. DNA for the CDR3: TGCGCCAGCAGCCAGGTCCCGCTAGCGGGGGGTGCAGATACGCAGTATTTT. Encoded protein: CASSQVPLAGGADTQYF.

This chain connects TRBV6-5 to TRBJ2-6; possible D gene TRBD1, 6 bases. The germline V gene has CDR1 MNHEY and CDR2 SVGAGI. The ends were cut back, 3 bases at V and 3 bases at J, with 9 bases in the middle. The CDR3 extends over 15 amino acids. CDR3 sequence: CASSYLTGGANVLTF. Here the CDR3 DNA reads TGTGCCAGCAGTTATTTGACAGGTGGGGCCAACGTCCTGACTTTC.

This chain connects TRBV7-3 to TRBJ2-2; 7 bases are a match to TRBD2. The CDR3 has 17 residues. The germline gives CDR1 SGHTA, CDR2 FQGTGA. The V segment lost 2 bases and the J segment 7 bases; nucleotides outside the gene matches: 13. CDR3 protein: CASSLERIAGHGGELFF. CDR3 in DNA: TGTGCCAGCAGCTTAGAGAGAATAGCGGGTCATGGCGGGGAGCTGTTTTTT.

This rearrangement joins TRBV9 to TRBJ2-1; 12 bases are a match to TRBD2. The CDR3 consists of 15 residues. V shed 3 bases, J shed 8 bases, and the junction held 6 bases outside the gene matches. Per the germline V gene, CDR1 is SGDLS and CDR2 is YYNGEE. The CDR3 here is CASSARLAGEHEQFF. The CDR3 DNA follows: TGTGCCAGCAGCGCTCGACTAGCGGGAGAACATGAGCAGTTCTTC.

The CDR3 protein is CASSFGLASYEQYF. CDR3 DNA: TGTGCCAGCAGCTTTGGACTAGCGTCCTACGAGCAGTACTTC. V gene TRBV5-4 combines with J gene TRBJ2-7; 9 nucleotides align to TRBD2. The J segment lost 1 base and the V segment lost 2 bases, leaving 1 base of the junction unmatched. Germline CDR1 reads SGHNT; CDR2 reads YYREEE (reference sequence). The CDR3 extends over 14 amino acids.

The gene calls are TRBV11-2 and TRBJ1-1; D is possibly TRBD1 (5 bases). The ends were cut back, 5 bases at V and 8 bases at J, with 12 bases in the middle. CDR1 and CDR2 from the germline V gene are SGHAT and FQNNGV. The CDR3 totals 12 residues. CDR3 DNA: TGTGCCAGCAGCCGGCGGGGGAGAGAAGCTTTCTTT. This gives the protein CASSRRGREAFF.

The V gene is TRBV28, the J gene TRBJ1-5, with 8 bases lining up with TRBD1. Germline CDR1 and CDR2: MDHEN and SYDVKM. V was clipped by 6 bases and J by 4 bases; unmatched bases: 11. The CDR3 is 16 residues long. The CDR3 reads CASRGEDRAGNQPQHF. The CDR3 DNA is TGTGCCAGCAGAGGCGAGGACAGGGCGGGGAATCAGCCCCAGCATTTT.

V and J are TRBV5-4 and TRBJ2-7, with a tentative D call TRBD1 (6 bases). The CDR3 loop spans 15 amino acids. The ends were cut back, 0 bases at V and 0 bases at J, with 10 bases in the middle. CDR1 SGHNT and CDR2 YYREEE come from the germline V gene (reference sequence). Here the CDR3 reads CASSLGGLPSYEQYF. As DNA, the CDR3 is TGTGCCAGCAGCTTGGGGGGGCTACCCTCCTACGAGCAGTACTTC.

CDR3 protein: CASSLGPHEQYF. The CDR3 DNA follows: TGTGCCAGCAGTTTAGGCCCCCACGAGCAGTACTTC. The chain combines TRBV28 with TRBJ2-7; D uncertain. V was shortened by 2 bases and J by 5 bases, with 7 bases between the two germline ends. Per the germline V gene, CDR1 is MDHEN and CDR2 is SYDVKM. This CDR3 comprises 12 residues.

CDR3 sequence (DNA): TGCGCCAGCAGTGGGACCCTAGATACGCAGTATTTT. This encodes CASSGTLDTQYF. The chain has TRBV10-1 and TRBJ2-3; no reliable D call. From germline, CDR1 is WNHNN and CDR2 SYGVQD (reference sequence). The CDR3 has 12 amino acids. The V and J ends lost 4 bases and 5 bases respectively, with 7 bases between them.

This clone was recorded only once. The chain employs TRBV7-6 and TRBJ1-1, with D hard to call. This CDR3 contains 13 residues. Germline-derived CDR1 and CDR2 are SGHVS and FNYEAQ. The germline V and J ends were trimmed by 4 bases and 1 base, with 7 bases remaining between them. The CDR3 protein is CASSSDQNTEAFF. CDR3 DNA: TGTGCCAGCAGCTCTGACCAGAACACTGAAGCTTTCTTT.

J is TRBJ2-1 and V is TRBV27; D is undetermined. V was trimmed by 7 bases and J by 0 bases, leaving 19 bases between them. CDR1 is MNHEY and CDR2 is SMNVEV in the germline V gene (reference sequence). This CDR3 contains 17 residues. The CDR3 region has the DNA TGTGCCAGCACCACCTCAAGGCGACGGTACTCCTACAATGAGCAGTTCTTC. The encoded protein is CASTTSRRRYSYNEQFF.